This T cell receptor (beta chain) was sequenced in a study of OX40 agonist ivuxolimab in advanced cancers. About the study as a whole: Ivuxolimab was a fully human IgG2 agonistic monoclonal antibody targeting the costimulatory receptor OX40 (CD134). Intravenous ivuxolimab was administered to patients every 2 weeks at six dose levels: 0.01, 0.1, 0.3, 1.5, 3 and 10 mg/kg. Of the roughly 51 patients in dose escalation, some 19 had hepatocellular carcinoma, around 15 had melanoma, 9 had renal cell carcinoma and 9 had head and neck cancer. The dose-escalation cohort was about 83% male with a mean age of approximately 60 years, ranging from about 20 to 80. Prior anti-PD-1, anti-PD-L1 or anti-CTLA-4 therapy was permitted, and roughly two fifths of dose-escalation patients had received checkpoint inhibitors. Three dose-escalation patients achieved partial responses, one with hepatocellular carcinoma and two with cutaneous melanoma. The point of sequencing TCRbeta in the periphery was to test whether ivuxolimab changed TCR sequence diversity and drove clonal T-cell expansion. The paper describes the monotherapy dose-escalation part (N = 52 patients) of the phase I trial of ivuxolimab.

The study at large found these results: After ivuxolimab, expanded clones were on average more numerous among CD8+ T cells than among CD4+ T cells. Clonal expansion of both CD4+ and CD8+ blood T cells was observed from baseline to week 6 at doses 0.1 to 3.0 mg/kg. Antigen specificity was not determined for the clonally expanded peripheral T cells. Low levels of normalized T-cell clonal expansion were also seen in some patients who did not respond. Partial responders in the 0.1-3.0 mg/kg groups had among the lowest normalized peripheral clonal expansion, especially among CD8+ T cells.

This clone was seen a single time. Its antigen target is currently unknown. Base-call qualities are not available, and no considerably larger clone is one nucleotide away. Genomic DNA was extracted from sorted cells for sequencing of the TCRbeta CDR3 region. The immunoSEQ Assay was used to sequence the TCRbeta CDR3 regions. TCRdb's version of the immuneACCESS table is confined to in-frame rearrangements and falls short of the full clone set. An unresolved V gene accounts for under half of the shortfall where checked; the remainder is of unknown origin. In all, the sample holds nearly 25,000 clones, and roughly 90% of those were seen once. Jointly, the top ten make up approximately 48% of the sample. Relative to germline, V is missing 0 bases and J is missing 2 bases, with 8 bases of the junction outside any gene match. Sequences LGHNA (CDR1) and YSLEER (CDR2) are obtained from the germline V gene. Its CDR3 holds 17 amino acids, cysteine through phenylalanine. Of all the DNA, just the CDR3 is kept, 51 bases in frame from base 1.

The trial excluded patients who had a history of autoimmune disease or who were on systemic immunosuppression. In every dose cohort, peripheral blood was drawn for TCR sequencing at baseline, cycle 4 day 1, and cycle 7 day 1. The samples were drawn from a first-in-human, open-label, multicenter phase I dose-escalation trial of ivuxolimab. Adults with locally advanced or metastatic head and neck squamous cell, hepatocellular, melanoma or renal cell carcinoma were enrolled in the trial. Before TCR sequencing, CD4+ T cells and CD8+ T cells were sorted from peripheral blood as separate populations. The sample in question was CD4+ or CD8+ T cells sorted from blood, obtained in a trial of the OX40 agonist ivuxolimab. The clonotype originates from an adult with an advanced solid tumor such as melanoma, head and neck, liver or kidney cancer. The sequence links TRBV4-3 to TRBJ2-5, with 8 middle bases fitting TRBD2. In nucleotide form, the sequence is TGCGCCAGCAGCCAAGATTCGGGGGGGACACCACAAGAGACCCAGTACTTC. It specifies CASSQDSGGTPQETQYF.